This entry features one TCR beta chain sequence. This was the immunoSEQ v3 assay. The repertoire was sequenced with immunoSEQ multiplex PCR; TCRdb's copy has only in-frame clones and lacks some. The table lists 52,000 or so clones, about 81% of them singletons. Time point given: pre-treatment sample, taken before nivolumab and TIL therapy. The entry originates in a study of TIL therapy for anti-PD-1-resistant metastatic lung cancer. CDR1 is MNHEY, CDR2 SVGEGT, per germline. CDR3 size: 15 residues. V shed 7 bases and J 4 bases; nucleotides not matched to a gene: 11. The rearrangement links TRBV6-2 or TRBV6-3 to TRBJ2-7, with TRBD2 matching 9 bases. The sequence derives from a person aged 25-85 years with non-small cell lung cancer. Sequencing used blood, obtained at baseline. The CDR3 loop is CASTPAGGFRYEQYF. CDR3 DNA sequence: TGTGCCAGCACCCCAGCGGGAGGCTTTAGGTACGAGCAGTACTTC.